These 15 T cell receptor beta chains were all obtained from the same sample, sequenced in a study of CD4 and CD8 cells across lung adenocarcinoma regions (dated by TCRdb to 2016 to 2019). Libraries were constructed by PCR. These reads were obtained on a HiSeq X Ten. TCRdb reprocessing: public reads trimmed at Q25 with fastp, clones called with MiXCR, in-frame beta chains kept. Each entry merges the rows of one CDR3 protein and shows their most common DNA and genes. This sample has about 12,000 distinct CDR3 sequences in its table, and around 50% of those were observed once. The ten largest clones capture about 29% of the sample. The material sequenced was CD8+ T cells from the margin of a lung tumor. Per the publication, the cell subset or site label means: tumor margin region. These TCRs come from a male donor with lung adenocarcinoma. The CD4 and CD8 labels of this study may be unreliable.

Regarding this clonotype: The junction departs from the called germline gene at one end, perhaps through a read error. This chain's CDR3 is CASSDSGGVPDTQYF. CDR3 bases: TGTGCCAGCAGTGACTCGGGGGGTGTCCCAGATACGCAGTATTTC. V and J are TRBV6-4 and TRBJ2-3; tentative D call: TRBD2 (6 bases). The CDR3 runs 15 residues. Germline CDR1 MRHNA, CDR2 SNTAGT.

The chain joins TRBV6-1 to TRBJ2-1; TRBD1 might be the D (5 bases). The end of the DNA aligns better with TRBJ2-7, so the J call may be wrong. The CDR3 consists of 13 residues. The germline V gene encodes CDR1 MNHNS and CDR2 SASEGT. CDR3 nucleotide sequence: TGTGCCAGCAGTGGGAACACTACAGGTGCGCAGTACTTC. Protein: CASSGNTTGAQYF.

This clonotype was found many times. The genes are TRBV6-5 and TRBJ2-1; D is possibly TRBD1 (5 bases). The germline V and J ends were trimmed by 0 bases and 13 bases, with 16 bases remaining between them. The CDR3 extends over 14 amino acids. Germline CDR1 and CDR2: MNHEY and SVGAGI. CDR3 bases: TGTGCCAGCAGTTACTCGTCAGGGAAGGAGACCCAGTTCTTC. Amino acid sequence: CASSYSSGKETQFF.

This clonotype came up a few times. The chain links TRBV6-1 to TRBJ1-2; 7 bases align to TRBD1. V dropped 6 bases and J dropped 5; count of bases not matched to a gene: 12. The CDR3 totals 15 residues. The germline CDR1 and CDR2 sequences are MNHNS and SASEGT. The CDR3 nucleotides read TGTGCCAGCAGCGGATTACCAGGGGGGGGGTATGGCTACACCTTC. Amino acids: CASSGLPGGGYGYTF.

The V gene is TRBV6-2 or TRBV6-3, the J gene TRBJ2-5; D could derive from TRBD1 or TRBD2 (5 bases each). Trimming cost V 2 bases and J 8 bases, with 24 bases left between them. This CDR3 is 17 amino acids long. CDR1 and CDR2 from the germline V gene are MNHEY and SVGEGT. In nucleotides, the CDR3 is TGTGCCAGCAGTTACGGGCATTCGGGGCGGGTCAAAAACACCCAGTACTTC. Amino acids: CASSYGHSGRVKNTQYF.

This chain links TRBV10-1 with TRBJ2-1; D is unclear. The CDR3 extends over 13 amino acids. Trimming pared 9 bases from V and 12 bases from J, leaving 21 bases between. CDR1 WNHNN and CDR2 SYGVQD come from the germline V gene (reference sequence). CDR3 bases: TGCGCCAGGGGTCATATGAGCAAAAACACGCAGTTCTTC. Its protein is CARGHMSKNTQFF.

This clonotype is medium-sized by share. This chain links TRBV6-1 with TRBJ2-3; 7 bases match TRBD1. Germline loops: CDR1 MNHNS, CDR2 SASEGT. The CDR3 loop spans 15 amino acids. After removal of 5 bases from V and 6 bases from J, the junction contained 11 bases not matched to a gene. In nucleotides, the CDR3 is TGTGCCAGCAGTCTTGAACAGGGGCCAGGGGATACGCAGTATTTT. Protein: CASSLEQGPGDTQYF.

Concerning this clonotype: One end of the junction does not line up with germline, which may come from a read error. The rearrangement joins TRBV27 to TRBJ2-5; D may be TRBD1 (6 bases). The CDR3 spans 17 residues. Germline values: CDR1 MNHEY, CDR2 SMNVEV (reference sequence). CDR3 nucleotides: TGTGCCAGCTGTTCGGAACTCGCGGGCCGGGACAAAGATACCCAGTACTTC. Protein: CASCSELAGRDKDTQYF.

With regard to this clonotype: The junction shows a germline mismatch at one end, possibly a read error. The V and J genes are TRBV6-1 and TRBJ2-2; D is ambiguous. The CDR3 spans 10 residues. Germline CDR1 and CDR2: MNHNS and SASEGT. The CDR3 DNA sequence: TGTGCCAGCATCGGCGAGGAGCTGTTCTTC. Translated, it gives CASIGEELFF.

Only a few counts were recorded for this clonotype. The chain carries TRBV6-1 and TRBJ2-1; the D is unclear. The J call may be in error: the DNA end matches TRBJ2-7 better. Germline values: CDR1 MNHNS, CDR2 SASEGT. This CDR3 spans 15 amino acids. The CDR3 reads CASRPHLGPNYEQYF. CDR3 nucleotides: TGTGCCAGCAGACCCCATCTCGGACCCAACTACGAGCAGTACTTC.

The table lists this clonotype with a few counts. The chain carries TRBV25-1 and TRBJ2-7, with D uncertain. V gave up 4 bases and J gave up 4 bases, with 5 bases separating them. The germline V gene has CDR1 MGHDK and CDR2 SYGVNS. The CDR3 length is 11 residues. CDR3 sequence: CASSGGYEQYF. CDR3 DNA: TGTGCCAGCAGTGGTGGTTACGAGCAGTACTTC.

By share, this clonotype ranks as medium-sized. The J gene is TRBJ1-1, the V gene TRBV6-5; 9 positions agree with TRBD1. With V trimmed by 4 bases and J by 5 bases, 8 bases remained unmatched. The CDR3 covers 15 residues. Germline lookup yields CDR1 MNHEY and CDR2 SVGAGI. Written as DNA, the CDR3 is TGTGCCAGCAGTTCCGACAGGGGGGCAAGAACTGAAGCTTTCTTT. Translated: CASSSDRGARTEAFF.

This clonotype was seen only a few times. V usage is TRBV6-1 and J usage is TRBJ1-1; the D is unclear. CDR1 and CDR2 from the germline V gene are MNHNS and SASEGT. V was cut by 6 bases and J by 10 bases, with 15 bases left in between. This CDR3 comprises 12 residues. This chain's CDR3 is CASRPNPPAAFF. The DNA of the CDR3 is TGTGCCAGCAGGCCCAATCCCCCCGCAGCTTTCTTT.

This clonotype is categorized as large. CDR3 protein: CASSETPPPEQFF. The CDR3 nucleotides are TGCGCCAGCAGTGAAACACCTCCCCCCGAGCAGTTCTTC. The genes are TRBV10-2 and TRBJ2-1; D remains unclear. Germline CDR1 and CDR2: WSHSY and SAAADI. Trimming removed 3 bases at V and 10 bases at J, with 13 bases between. The CDR3 totals 13 residues.

In the case of this clonotype: Relative to the germline gene, one junction end is altered; a read error may explain this. The J gene is TRBJ2-6, the V gene TRBV7-8, with D possibly called TRBD1 or TRBD2 (5 bases each). Germline lookup yields CDR1 SGHVS and CDR2 FQNEAQ. The CDR3 spans 16 residues. The CDR3 sequence is CASSLGFGADLEAQNF. CDR3 DNA: TGTGCCAGCAGCTTAGGATTCGGGGCAGATCTAGAGGCCCAGAACTTC.